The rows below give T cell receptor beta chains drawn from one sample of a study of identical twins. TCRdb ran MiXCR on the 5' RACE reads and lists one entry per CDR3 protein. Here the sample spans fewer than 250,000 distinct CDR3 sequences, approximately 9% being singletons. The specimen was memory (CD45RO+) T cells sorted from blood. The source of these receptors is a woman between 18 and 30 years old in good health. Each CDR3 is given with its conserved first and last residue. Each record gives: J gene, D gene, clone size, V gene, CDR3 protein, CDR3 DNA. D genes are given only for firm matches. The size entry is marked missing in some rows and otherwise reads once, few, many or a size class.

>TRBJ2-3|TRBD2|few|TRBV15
CATSRATSGRLDTQYF
TGTGCCACCAGCAGAGCGACTAGCGGTCGCCTTGATACGCAGTATTTT
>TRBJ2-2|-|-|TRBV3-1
CASSQDLGAGELFF
TGTGCCAGCAGCCAAGATCTAGGGGCCGGGGAGCTGTTTTTT
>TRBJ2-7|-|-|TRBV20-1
CSARDPGWDEQYF
TGCAGTGCTAGAGACCCGGGTTGGGACGAGCAGTACTTC
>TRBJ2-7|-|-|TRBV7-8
CASSLTLRGPTSEQYF
TGTGCCAGCAGCTTAACCCTCAGGGGTCCTACGAGTGAGCAGTACTTC
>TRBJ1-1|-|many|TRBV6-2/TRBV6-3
CASSWGTEAFF
TGTGCCAGCAGTTGGGGGACTGAAGCTTTCTTT
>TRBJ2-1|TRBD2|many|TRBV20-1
CSAVGTSGRFEQFF
TGCAGTGCTGTCGGGACTAGCGGGAGATTTGAGCAGTTCTTC
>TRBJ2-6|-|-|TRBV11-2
CASSLDHGGSPGANVLTF
TGTGCCAGCAGCTTAGATCATGGAGGGTCACCTGGGGCCAACGTCCTGACTTTC
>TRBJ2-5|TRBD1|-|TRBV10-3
CAISDIDRGGETQYF
TGTGCCATCAGTGATATTGACAGGGGAGGAGAGACCCAGTACTTC
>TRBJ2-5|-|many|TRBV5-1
CASSFGSQETQYF
TGCGCCAGCAGCTTCGGGAGCCAAGAGACCCAGTACTTC
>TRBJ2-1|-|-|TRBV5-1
CASSLDSRYNEQFF
TGCGCCAGCAGCTTGGATAGCCGATACAATGAGCAGTTCTTC
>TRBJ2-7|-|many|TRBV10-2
CASSESTLAAGEQYF
TGCGCCAGCAGTGAGTCTACACTAGCCGCAGGCGAGCAGTACTTC
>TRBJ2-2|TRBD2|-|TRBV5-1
CASSSSGTSGMGTGELFF
TGCGCCAGCAGCTCATCCGGGACTAGCGGGATGGGCACCGGGGAGCTGTTTTTT
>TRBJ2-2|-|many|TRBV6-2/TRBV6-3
CASSYVAAGVPPNTGELFF
TGTGCCAGCAGTTACGTTGCGGCAGGTGTTCCCCCGAACACCGGGGAGCTGTTTTTT
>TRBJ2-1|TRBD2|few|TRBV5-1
CASSYNPSGKYNEQFF
TGCGCCAGCAGCTATAACCCTAGCGGGAAATACAATGAGCAGTTCTTC
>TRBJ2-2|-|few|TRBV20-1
CSARPTSSGELFF
TGCAGTGCTAGACCTACTAGTTCCGGGGAGCTGTTTTTT
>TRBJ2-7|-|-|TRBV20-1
CSAIWAASPYEQYF
TGCAGTGCTATCTGGGCAGCTTCTCCCTACGAGCAGTACTTC